The 20 T cell receptor beta chains presented below share a single source sample, sequenced in a study of early T cells in non-severe SARS-CoV-2 infection. TCRdb reprocessed the 5' RACE reads via MiXCR and lists one record per CDR3 protein. The sample includes about 60,000 distinct CDR3 sequences, 5.6% of them seen just once. Sequencing input: whole blood. These receptor sequences come from an adult who was a healthcare worker with PCR-confirmed SARS-CoV-2 infection or an uninfected control (not recorded which).

This clonotype was observed many times. This CDR3 reads CASSLASGSSYNEQFF. Here the CDR3 DNA reads TGCGCCAGCAGCTTGGCTAGCGGGTCATCCTACAATGAGCAGTTCTTC. V and J are TRBV5-1 and TRBJ2-1; 8 nucleotides match TRBD2. The germline V gene encodes CDR1 SGHRS and CDR2 YFSETQ. CDR3 size: 16 residues. V trimming: 0 bases; J trimming: 1 base; junction bases outside the gene matches: 3.

This clonotype was seen ten or more times. This rearrangement joins TRBV10-3 to TRBJ2-5; tentatively, D is TRBD2 (6 bases). V was shortened by 3 bases and J by 4 bases, with 24 bases between the two germline ends. The germline V gene has CDR1 ENHRY and CDR2 SYGVKD. CDR3 size: 18 residues. The CDR3 sequence is CAISDPGSSAATGETQYF. As DNA, the CDR3 is TGTGCCATCAGTGACCCGGGCTCTAGCGCTGCCACGGGAGAGACCCAGTACTTC.

The sample holds many counts of this clonotype. The chain employs TRBV29-1 and TRBJ2-7; no clear D. The CDR3 has 13 amino acids. V was shortened by 6 bases and J by 2 bases, with 14 bases between the two germline ends. Germline CDR1 is SQVTM and CDR2 is ANQGSEA. The CDR3 region has the DNA TGCAGCGTGGGCCTAGGGTCCCCCTACGAGCAGTACTTC. Translation gives CSVGLGSPYEQYF.

This clonotype has a count of ten or more. V is TRBV20-1 and J is TRBJ2-3; 7 bases are shared with TRBD2. Losses at the gene ends were 3 bases for V and 6 bases for J; bases not matched to a gene: 12. The CDR3 covers 15 residues. Germline-derived CDR1 and CDR2 are DFQATT and SNEGSKA (reference sequence). CDR3 in DNA: TGCAGTGCTAGGTCCGTGGCGGGAGTGAAGGATACGCAGTATTTT. Amino acid sequence: CSARSVAGVKDTQYF.

This clonotype was found many times. The chain recombines TRBV7-8 with TRBJ1-1; D remains ambiguous. This CDR3 contains 16 residues. The germline V and J ends were trimmed by 2 bases and 0 bases, with 13 bases remaining between them. Germline V gives CDR1 SGHVS, CDR2 FQNEAQ. CDR3 bases: TGTGCCAGCAGCTTACAAAGGAGGTTCATGAACACTGAAGCTTTCTTT. It specifies CASSLQRRFMNTEAFF. The full variable domain, its missing parts supplied by reference TRBV7-8 and TRBJ1-1, is GAGVSQSPRYKVAKRGQDVALRCDPISGHVSLFWYQQALGQGPEFLTYFQNEAQLDKSGLPSDRFFAERPEGSVSTLKIQRTQQEDSAVYLCASSLQRRFMNTEAFFGQGTRLTVV.

This clonotype was counted many times. The V and J genes are TRBV21-1 and TRBJ1-6; TRBD1, the table's D call, lacks a check against the DNA. TRBV21-1 is classified as a pseudogene. The CDR3 is made up of 14 amino acids. CDR3 residues: CASSKARQGKPLHF. In DNA, the CDR3 is TGTGCCAGCAGCAAAGCGAGGCAGGGAAAACCCCTCCACTTT.

This clonotype was counted many times. This chain uses TRBV27 with TRBJ2-1, with D perhaps matching TRBD2 (5 bases). This CDR3 has 15 residues. Germline-derived CDR1 and CDR2 are MNHEY and SMNVEV (reference sequence). V was clipped by 4 bases and J by 7 bases, with 17 bases between them. The CDR3 is CASSWVPREGNEQFF. In nucleotides, the CDR3 is TGTGCCAGCAGTTGGGTCCCCCGTGAGGGAAATGAGCAGTTCTTC.

This clonotype was detected many times. The rearrangement joins TRBV7-3 to TRBJ2-3, with D perhaps given as TRBD1 or TRBD2 (5 bases each). Per the germline V gene, CDR1 is SGHTA and CDR2 is FQGTGA. V was clipped by 3 bases and J by 4 bases, with 11 bases between them. The CDR3 is 14 amino acids. The CDR3 nucleotides read TGTGCCAGCAGCTTGGGGGTGGGCGCAGATACGCAGTATTTT. Its translation is CASSLGVGADTQYF.

The rearrangement joins TRBV20-1 to TRBJ2-5; no firm D call. The CDR3 runs 13 residues. Per germline, CDR1 DFQATT and CDR2 SNEGSKA (reference sequence). The V end was cut by 2 bases, the J end by 1 base, with 8 bases between. The DNA for the CDR3 is TGCAGTGCTAGACCCTCAGCCCAAGAGACCCAGTACTTC. This codes for CSARPSAQETQYF.

This clonotype was recorded a few times. CDR3 sequence reads: CAIGTENTGELFF. CDR3 nucleotides: TGTGCCATCGGAACAGAGAACACCGGGGAGCTGTTTTTT. The chain couples TRBV10-3 to TRBJ2-2; no reliable D call. This CDR3 has 13 amino acids. Germline CDR1 is ENHRY and CDR2 is SYGVKD. V was trimmed by 8 bases and J by 1 base, leaving 8 bases between them.

The table lists this clonotype with many counts. This chain connects TRBV14 to TRBJ2-3; 7 nucleotides line up with TRBD2. With V trimmed by 4 bases and J by 4 bases, 14 bases remained unmatched. There are 17 residues in the CDR3. CDR1 and CDR2 (germline): SGHDN, FVKESK. CDR3: CASSLSGTTSIADTQYF. The CDR3 nucleotides are TGTGCCAGCAGCCTCTCCGGGACTACCTCGATCGCAGATACGCAGTATTTT.

This clonotype was counted only a few times. The gene calls are TRBV5-1 and TRBJ2-1, with TRBD2 matching 12 bases. The CDR3 length is 19 residues. J gave up 0 bases and V 4 bases, and 11 bases lay outside the gene matches. From germline, CDR1 is SGHRS and CDR2 YFSETQ. CDR3 sequence (DNA): TGCGCCAGCAGCGGGAGCGGACTAGCGGGATTCCTCTCCTACAATGAGCAGTTCTTC. Its protein product is CASSGSGLAGFLSYNEQFF.

This clonotype was seen a few times. The CDR3 protein is CASSAPPGQGVEAFF. The CDR3 DNA is TGTGCCAGCAGCGCCCCGCCGGGACAGGGGGTCGAAGCTTTCTTT. This chain connects TRBV21-1 to TRBJ1-1; no DNA check was done on the table's D call, TRBD1. TRBV21-1 is a pseudogene. The CDR3 runs to 15 residues.

The chain carries TRBV7-9 and TRBJ2-7; D may be TRBD1 (5 bases). The CDR3 extends over 14 amino acids. The germline CDR1 and CDR2 sequences are SEHNR and FQNEAQ (reference sequence). V was cut by 5 bases and J by 2 bases, with 13 bases left in between. The CDR3 region is CASSRDQGTYEQYF. CDR3 nucleotides: TGTGCCAGCAGCCGTGACCAGGGCACCTACGAGCAGTACTTC.

The CDR3 spells CASSQALKTPRVTGELFF. The CDR3 DNA follows: TGCGCCAGCAGCCAAGCCCTTAAAACTCCTAGGGTGACCGGGGAGCTGTTTTTT. The V call is TRBV4-3, the J call TRBJ2-2; D uncertain. The CDR3 is 18 residues long. CDR1 is LGHNA and CDR2 is YSLEER in the germline V gene. With 1 base removed from V and 5 bases from J, the gap between germline ends came to 20 bases.

In this sample, this clonotype turned up many times. The CDR3 DNA reads as TGCAGCGTGGCGGGACTAGCGGTGAACGAGCAGTACTTC. This gives the protein CSVAGLAVNEQYF. The rearrangement uses TRBV29-1 and TRBJ2-7, with TRBD2 matching 11 bases. The CDR3 has 13 residues. The germline V gene has CDR1 SQVTM and CDR2 ANQGSEA. The J segment lost 5 bases and the V segment lost 6 bases, leaving 6 bases of the junction unmatched.

This clonotype was recorded at least ten times. The rearrangement joins TRBV5-1 to TRBJ1-1; D is unresolved. The CDR3 contains 11 residues. The germline gives CDR1 SGHRS, CDR2 YFSETQ. V was trimmed by 0 bases and J by 3 bases, leaving 0 bases between them. CDR3 in amino acids: CASSLDTEAFF. DNA of the CDR3: TGCGCCAGCAGCTTGGACACTGAAGCTTTCTTT.

This clonotype has at least ten counts. The CDR3 spells CASSYSWGQKYEQYF. CDR3 in DNA: TGTGCCAGCAGTTACTCGTGGGGACAGAAATACGAGCAGTACTTC. The gene calls are TRBV6-5 and TRBJ2-7; 7 bases are a match to TRBD1. Per the germline V gene, CDR1 is MNHEY and CDR2 is SVGAGI. The CDR3 contains 15 residues. V shed 0 bases, J shed 4 bases, and the junction held 6 bases outside the gene matches.

This clonotype was found many times. CDR3 nucleotide sequence: TGCGCCAGCAGATTGTCCGTCCAGGGTTCGGATGGCTACACCTTC. Residues: CASRLSVQGSDGYTF. The genes are TRBV5-1 and TRBJ1-2; perhaps TRBD1 as D (5 bases). CDR3 length: 15 amino acids. V lost 5 bases, J lost 6 bases, and 20 bases lay in between. CDR1 is SGHRS, CDR2 YFSETQ, per germline.

In its sample, this clonotype was seen many times. CDR3 in amino acids: CASSHGQPQGEQYF. In DNA, the CDR3 is TGTGCCAGCAGCCACGGACAGCCCCAGGGTGAGCAGTACTTC. The V call is TRBV7-2, the J call TRBJ2-7, with D perhaps TRBD1 (6 bases). V dropped 5 bases and J dropped 7 bases, with 18 bases sitting between them. Per germline, CDR1 SGHTA and CDR2 FQGNSA. The CDR3 sequence is 14 residues long.